The rows below give T cell receptor beta chains drawn from one sample of a study of identifying expanded T cells in peripheral blood. TCRdb's copy holds only in-frame clones and misses some; the assay was immunoSEQ multiplex PCR. The repertoire includes some 93,000 clones, 88% of them detected once, and 5.5% to 7% sits in the top ten. Input material: blood. The receptors originated from a person aged 18 to 75 in good health. CDR3s include the opening cysteine and the closing phenylalanine or tryptophan. Fields, in order: V gene, clone size, D gene, J gene, CDR3 DNA, CDR3 protein. A D gene is named only where the DNA matches it firmly. Clone size is stated in some rows and not others, as once, few, many or a class when expanded.

v_call: TRBV6-8
clone_size: -
d_call: -
j_call: TRBJ2-3
cdr3_nt: TGTGCCAGCAGTTACGGCAGATTTTTT
cdr3_aa: CASSYGRFF

v_call: TRBV7-2
clone_size: -
d_call: -
j_call: TRBJ2-2
cdr3_nt: TGTGCCAGCAGCTTAGCGGGGGCCCGGGAGCTGTTTTTT
cdr3_aa: CASSLAGARELFF

v_call: TRBV5-4
clone_size: -
d_call: -
j_call: TRBJ2-5
cdr3_nt: TGTGCCAGCAGCTTGGGAACGGGAGAGACCCAGTACTTC
cdr3_aa: CASSLGTGETQYF

v_call: TRBV30
clone_size: -
d_call: -
j_call: TRBJ1-5
cdr3_nt: TGTGCCTGGAGTCAGGATGGCAGCAATCAGCCCCAGCATTTT
cdr3_aa: CAWSQDGSNQPQHF

v_call: TRBV9
clone_size: -
d_call: TRBD1
j_call: TRBJ1-2
cdr3_nt: TGTGCCAGCAGCGTAGGTGGGACAGCCCCTAACTATGGCTACACCTTC
cdr3_aa: CASSVGGTAPNYGYTF

v_call: TRBV19
clone_size: -
d_call: -
j_call: TRBJ1-2
cdr3_nt: TGTGCCAGTAGTATAGATGTCGCTCGGGGGACGTCAGCGGGCTACACCTTC
cdr3_aa: CASSIDVARGTSAGYTF

v_call: TRBV5-1
clone_size: -
d_call: TRBD1
j_call: TRBJ2-3
cdr3_nt: TGCGCCAGCAGCTTGGCCGGGACAGGGGGCGCAGATACGCAGTATTTT
cdr3_aa: CASSLAGTGGADTQYF

v_call: TRBV19
clone_size: -
d_call: TRBD2
j_call: TRBJ2-7
cdr3_nt: TGTGCCAGTAGTATCCGCCTAGCGGATGAGCAGTACTTC
cdr3_aa: CASSIRLADEQYF

v_call: TRBV29-1
clone_size: -
d_call: -
j_call: TRBJ2-3
cdr3_nt: TGCAGCGTTGTCAGGGCTGGCACAGATACGCAGTATTTT
cdr3_aa: CSVVRAGTDTQYF

v_call: TRBV11-3
clone_size: -
d_call: -
j_call: TRBJ1-1
cdr3_nt: TGTGCCAGCAGCTTAGATGGAATCCGGCCTGAAGCTTTCTTT
cdr3_aa: CASSLDGIRPEAFF

v_call: TRBV18
clone_size: -
d_call: TRBD2
j_call: TRBJ2-3
cdr3_nt: TGTGCCAGCTCCCCTCAGACTAGCGGAACCACAGATACGCAGTATTTT
cdr3_aa: CASSPQTSGTTDTQYF

v_call: TRBV5-1
clone_size: -
d_call: TRBD2
j_call: TRBJ2-1
cdr3_nt: TGCGCCAGCAGCAGCGGGATAAGCTCCTACAATGAGCAGTTCTTC
cdr3_aa: CASSSGISSYNEQFF

v_call: TRBV6-6
clone_size: -
d_call: TRBD1
j_call: TRBJ2-1
cdr3_nt: TGTGCCAGCAGCTATGGACAGGGAGGCAATGAGCAGTTCTTC
cdr3_aa: CASSYGQGGNEQFF

v_call: TRBV11-3
clone_size: once
d_call: TRBD1
j_call: TRBJ2-5
cdr3_nt: TGTGCCAGCAGCTTAGGGGGACAGAAAAAAGAGACCCAGTACTTC
cdr3_aa: CASSLGGQKKETQYF

v_call: TRBV11-2
clone_size: -
d_call: -
j_call: TRBJ1-4
cdr3_nt: TGTGCCAGCAGCCCGCAGGGTTCACATGAAAAACTGTTTTTT
cdr3_aa: CASSPQGSHEKLFF

v_call: TRBV5-1
clone_size: -
d_call: -
j_call: TRBJ2-5
cdr3_nt: TGCGCCAGCAGCTTGCGGCCTGGGGGACCCCTGAAGGAGACCCAGTACTTC
cdr3_aa: CASSLRPGGPLKETQYF

v_call: TRBV4-2
clone_size: -
d_call: TRBD2
j_call: TRBJ2-2
cdr3_nt: TGTGCCAGCAGCCAAGATCCGGTAGCGGGGGGTTCCGGGGAGCTGTTTTTT
cdr3_aa: CASSQDPVAGGSGELFF

v_call: TRBV6-6
clone_size: -
d_call: -
j_call: TRBJ1-5
cdr3_nt: TGTGCCAGCAAGGGGCATAGCAATCAGCCCCAGCATTTT
cdr3_aa: CASKGHSNQPQHF

v_call: TRBV5-1
clone_size: -
d_call: TRBD1
j_call: TRBJ1-3
cdr3_nt: TGCGCCAGCAGGACAACAGGGGAATACGGAAACACCATATATTTT
cdr3_aa: CASRTTGEYGNTIYF

v_call: TRBV5-1
clone_size: -
d_call: TRBD1
j_call: TRBJ1-4
cdr3_nt: TGCGCCAGCAGCTCCAGGGGGCCTAATGAAAAACTGTTTTTT
cdr3_aa: CASSSRGPNEKLFF

v_call: TRBV20-1
clone_size: few
d_call: -
j_call: TRBJ1-1
cdr3_nt: TGCAGTGCCAGCGAAAACACTGAAGCTTTCTTT
cdr3_aa: CSASENTEAFF

v_call: TRBV19
clone_size: -
d_call: -
j_call: TRBJ2-3
cdr3_nt: TGTGCCAGTAGTCGTACAGATACGCAGTATTTT
cdr3_aa: CASSRTDTQYF

v_call: TRBV5-5
clone_size: once
d_call: -
j_call: TRBJ2-7
cdr3_nt: TGTGCCAGCAGCCTACAGGGATCCGAGCAGTACTTC
cdr3_aa: CASSLQGSEQYF

v_call: TRBV19
clone_size: -
d_call: -
j_call: TRBJ1-1
cdr3_nt: TGTGCCTCCCGACTGGGAGGCACTGAAGCTTTCTTT
cdr3_aa: CASRLGGTEAFF

v_call: TRBV6-1
clone_size: once
d_call: TRBD1
j_call: TRBJ1-4
cdr3_nt: TGTGCCAGCAGTGGTAGACAGGGCCGTAATGAAAAACTGTTTTTT
cdr3_aa: CASSGRQGRNEKLFF

v_call: TRBV7-3
clone_size: -
d_call: TRBD2
j_call: TRBJ2-3
cdr3_nt: TGTGCCAGCAGCGCCGGACTAGCGGGACCTCGGGGCGGTACGCAGTATTTT
cdr3_aa: CASSAGLAGPRGGTQYF

v_call: TRBV2
clone_size: -
d_call: -
j_call: TRBJ2-1
cdr3_nt: TGTGCCAGCAGTGAAGCACCTCCCTACAATGAGCAGTTCTTC
cdr3_aa: CASSEAPPYNEQFF

v_call: TRBV12-5
clone_size: few
d_call: -
j_call: TRBJ1-1
cdr3_nt: TGTGCTAGTGGTTTATTCCCGGGGGAGGCTGAAGCTTTCTTT
cdr3_aa: CASGLFPGEAEAFF

v_call: TRBV28
clone_size: -
d_call: TRBD1
j_call: TRBJ1-2
cdr3_nt: TGTGCCATCCCCGCGGGGGCAGGGGGCTCGAACTATGGCTACACCTTC
cdr3_aa: CAIPAGAGGSNYGYTF

v_call: TRBV30
clone_size: -
d_call: -
j_call: TRBJ1-1
cdr3_nt: TGTGCCTATCGGGACCCGAGAGCCCCGAGCCCATTTGCTGAAGCTTTCTTT
cdr3_aa: CAYRDPRAPSPFAEAFF

v_call: TRBV6-4
clone_size: once
d_call: -
j_call: TRBJ1-5
cdr3_nt: TGTGCCAGCAGTGTAGGGGTAGGGCAGCCCCAGCATTTT
cdr3_aa: CASSVGVGQPQHF

v_call: TRBV19
clone_size: -
d_call: TRBD1
j_call: TRBJ1-4
cdr3_nt: TGTGCCAGTAGTCTGGGGACAGGGTGGCTTCTGAAAGAAAAACTGTTTTTT
cdr3_aa: CASSLGTGWLLKEKLFF

v_call: TRBV5-4
clone_size: -
d_call: -
j_call: TRBJ2-3
cdr3_nt: TGTGCCAGCAGCTTGGAGGCAGATACGCAGTATTTT
cdr3_aa: CASSLEADTQYF

v_call: TRBV6-5
clone_size: -
d_call: -
j_call: TRBJ1-3
cdr3_nt: TGTGCCACGGAGCGGGGAGGAGCTGGAAACACCATATATTTT
cdr3_aa: CATERGGAGNTIYF

v_call: TRBV13
clone_size: -
d_call: -
j_call: TRBJ1-1
cdr3_nt: TGTGCCAGCAGCTTATTCGGGGGGATGAACACTGAAGCTTTCTTT
cdr3_aa: CASSLFGGMNTEAFF

v_call: TRBV27
clone_size: -
d_call: TRBD1
j_call: TRBJ2-4
cdr3_nt: TGTGCCAGCAGTTTATGGGGGACAGGGTTGGGCATTCAGTACTTC
cdr3_aa: CASSLWGTGLGIQYF

v_call: TRBV15
clone_size: -
d_call: -
j_call: TRBJ2-7
cdr3_nt: TGTGCCACCAGCAGAGATTCCCGCAGGGGCTACGAGCAGTACTTC
cdr3_aa: CATSRDSRRGYEQYF

v_call: TRBV9
clone_size: -
d_call: -
j_call: TRBJ1-3
cdr3_nt: TGTGCCAGCAGCGTAGATGTCGACCGAGGTGGGCAGGGAAACACCATATATTTT
cdr3_aa: CASSVDVDRGGQGNTIYF

v_call: TRBV6-6
clone_size: -
d_call: -
j_call: TRBJ2-3
cdr3_nt: TGTGCCAGCAGTTACACAAGCACAGATACGCAGTATTTT
cdr3_aa: CASSYTSTDTQYF

v_call: TRBV7-2
clone_size: -
d_call: TRBD1
j_call: TRBJ1-1
cdr3_nt: TGTGCCAGCAGCTTTATGGACAGGGCGAACACTGAAGCTTTCTTT
cdr3_aa: CASSFMDRANTEAFF

v_call: TRBV19
clone_size: -
d_call: TRBD1
j_call: TRBJ1-5
cdr3_nt: TGTGCCAGTGGGACAGACAATAGCAATCAGCCCCAGCATTTT
cdr3_aa: CASGTDNSNQPQHF